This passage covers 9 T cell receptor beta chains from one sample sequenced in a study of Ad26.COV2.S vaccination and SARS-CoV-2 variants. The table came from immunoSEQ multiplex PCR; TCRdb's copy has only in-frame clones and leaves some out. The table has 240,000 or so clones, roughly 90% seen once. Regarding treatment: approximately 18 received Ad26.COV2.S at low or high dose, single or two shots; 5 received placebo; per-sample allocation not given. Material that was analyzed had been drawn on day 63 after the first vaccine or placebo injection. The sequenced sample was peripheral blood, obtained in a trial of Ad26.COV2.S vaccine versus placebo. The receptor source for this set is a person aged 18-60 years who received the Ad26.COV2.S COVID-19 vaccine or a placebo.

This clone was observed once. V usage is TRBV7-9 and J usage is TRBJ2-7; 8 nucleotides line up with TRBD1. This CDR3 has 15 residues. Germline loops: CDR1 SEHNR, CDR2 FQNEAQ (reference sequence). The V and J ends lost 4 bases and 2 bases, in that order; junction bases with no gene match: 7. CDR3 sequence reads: CASSSDGTGAYEQYF. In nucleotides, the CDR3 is TGTGCCAGCAGCTCAGATGGGACAGGAGCCTACGAGCAGTACTTC.

The CDR3 loop reads CASSPGNRQETQYF. CDR3 sequence (DNA): TGTGCCAGCTCACCGGGGAACAGGCAAGAGACCCAGTACTTC. The genes are TRBV18 and TRBJ2-5, with D perhaps matching TRBD1 (5 bases). The CDR3 covers 14 residues. Germline-derived CDR1 and CDR2 are KGHSH and LQKENI. Deletions cut 3 bases from V and 2 bases from J, with 10 bases between.

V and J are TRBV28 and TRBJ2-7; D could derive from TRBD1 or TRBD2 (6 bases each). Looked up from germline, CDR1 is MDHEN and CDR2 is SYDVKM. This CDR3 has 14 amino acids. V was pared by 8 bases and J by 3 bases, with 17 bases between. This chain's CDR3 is CASRIRGQSYEQYF. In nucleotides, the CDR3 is TGTGCCAGCCGTATCCGGGGGCAGAGCTACGAGCAGTACTTC.

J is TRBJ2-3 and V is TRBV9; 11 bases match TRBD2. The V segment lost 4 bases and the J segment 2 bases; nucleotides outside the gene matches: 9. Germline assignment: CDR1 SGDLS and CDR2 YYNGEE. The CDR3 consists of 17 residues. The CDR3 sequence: CASSNSPSGGPTDTQYF. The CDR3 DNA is TGTGCCAGCAGCAATTCACCTAGCGGGGGGCCCACAGATACGCAGTATTTT.

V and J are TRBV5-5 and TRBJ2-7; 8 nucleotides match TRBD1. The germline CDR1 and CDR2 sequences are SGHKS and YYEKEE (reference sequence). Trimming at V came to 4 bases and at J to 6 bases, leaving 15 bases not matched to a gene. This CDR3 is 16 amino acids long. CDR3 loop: CASSLGWTGTTGEQYF. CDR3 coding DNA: TGTGCCAGCAGCCTCGGATGGACAGGGACGACTGGCGAGCAGTACTTC.

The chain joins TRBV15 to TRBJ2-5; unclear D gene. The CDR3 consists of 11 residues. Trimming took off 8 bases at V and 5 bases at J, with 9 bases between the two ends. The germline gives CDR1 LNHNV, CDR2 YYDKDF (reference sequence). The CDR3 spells CATSRGETQYF. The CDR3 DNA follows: TGTGCCACCTCGCGTGGGGAGACCCAGTACTTC.

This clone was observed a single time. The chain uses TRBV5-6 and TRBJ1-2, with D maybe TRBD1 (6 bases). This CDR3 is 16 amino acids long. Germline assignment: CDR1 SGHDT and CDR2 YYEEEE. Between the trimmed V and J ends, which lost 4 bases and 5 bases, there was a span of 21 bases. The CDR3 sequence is CASSPEGGGQGYGYTF. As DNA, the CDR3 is TGTGCCAGCAGCCCTGAAGGCGGGGGGCAAGGGTATGGCTACACCTTC.

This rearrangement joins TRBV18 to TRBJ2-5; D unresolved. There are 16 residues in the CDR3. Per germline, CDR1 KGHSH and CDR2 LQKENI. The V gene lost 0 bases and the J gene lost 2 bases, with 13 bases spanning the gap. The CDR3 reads CASSPPLVRRQETQYF. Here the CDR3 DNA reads TGTGCCAGCTCACCACCCCTGGTTCGTAGGCAAGAGACCCAGTACTTC.

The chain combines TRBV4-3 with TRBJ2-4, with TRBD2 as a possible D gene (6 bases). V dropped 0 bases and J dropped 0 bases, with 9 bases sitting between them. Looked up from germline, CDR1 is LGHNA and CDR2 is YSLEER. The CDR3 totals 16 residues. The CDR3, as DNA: TGCGCCAGCAGCCAAGAGGGGGGATTAGCCAAAAACATTCAGTACTTC. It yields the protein CASSQEGGLAKNIQYF.